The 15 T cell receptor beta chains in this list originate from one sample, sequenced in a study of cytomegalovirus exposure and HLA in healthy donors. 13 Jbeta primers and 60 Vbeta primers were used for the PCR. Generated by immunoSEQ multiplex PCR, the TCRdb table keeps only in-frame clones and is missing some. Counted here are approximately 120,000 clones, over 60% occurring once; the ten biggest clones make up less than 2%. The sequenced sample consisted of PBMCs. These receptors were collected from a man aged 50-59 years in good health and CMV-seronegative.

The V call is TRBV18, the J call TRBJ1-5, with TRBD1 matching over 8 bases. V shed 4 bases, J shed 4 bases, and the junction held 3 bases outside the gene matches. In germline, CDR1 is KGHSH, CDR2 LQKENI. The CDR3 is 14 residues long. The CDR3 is CASSLDRENQPQHF. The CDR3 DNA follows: TGTGCCAGCTCACTGGACAGGGAGAATCAGCCCCAGCATTTT.

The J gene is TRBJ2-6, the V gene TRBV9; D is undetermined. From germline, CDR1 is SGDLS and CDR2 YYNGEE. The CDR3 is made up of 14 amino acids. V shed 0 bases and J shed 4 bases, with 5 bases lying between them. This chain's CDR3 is CASSVDWGANVLTF. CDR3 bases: TGTGCCAGCAGCGTAGACTGGGGGGCCAACGTCCTGACTTTC.

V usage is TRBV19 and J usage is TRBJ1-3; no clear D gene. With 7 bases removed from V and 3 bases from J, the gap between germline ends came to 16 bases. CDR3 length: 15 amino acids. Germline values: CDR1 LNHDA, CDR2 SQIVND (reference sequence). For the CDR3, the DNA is TGTGCCAGTACCCAGACGTGGGCTGGTGGAAACACCATATATTTT. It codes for CASTQTWAGGNTIYF.

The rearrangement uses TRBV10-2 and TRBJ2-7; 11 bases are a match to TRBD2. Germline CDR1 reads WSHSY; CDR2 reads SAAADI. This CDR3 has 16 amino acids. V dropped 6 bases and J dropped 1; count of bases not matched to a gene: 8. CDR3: CASSEGTSGDSYEQYV. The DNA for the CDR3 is TGCGCCAGCAGCGAGGGGACTAGCGGAGATTCCTACGAGCAGTACGTC.

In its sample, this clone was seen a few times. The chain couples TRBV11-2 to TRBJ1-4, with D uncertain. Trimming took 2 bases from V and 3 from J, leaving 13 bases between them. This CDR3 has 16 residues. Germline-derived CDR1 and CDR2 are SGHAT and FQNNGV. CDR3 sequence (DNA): TGTGCCAGCAGCTTATCCACCACCACAGCTAATGAAAAACTGTTTTTT. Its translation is CASSLSTTTANEKLFF. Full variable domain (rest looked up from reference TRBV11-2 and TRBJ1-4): EAGVAQSPRYKIIEKRQSVAFWCNPISGHATLYWYQQILGQGPKLLIQFQNNGVVDDSQLPKDRFSAERLKGVDSTLKIQPAKLEDSAVYLCASSLSTTTANEKLFFGSGTQLSVL.

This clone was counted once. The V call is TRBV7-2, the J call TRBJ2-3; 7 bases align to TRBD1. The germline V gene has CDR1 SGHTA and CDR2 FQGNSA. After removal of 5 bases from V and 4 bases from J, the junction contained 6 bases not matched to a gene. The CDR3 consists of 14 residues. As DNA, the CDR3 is TGTGCCAGCAGCCCACAGGGGCGGGCAGATACGCAGTATTTT. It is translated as CASSPQGRADTQYF.

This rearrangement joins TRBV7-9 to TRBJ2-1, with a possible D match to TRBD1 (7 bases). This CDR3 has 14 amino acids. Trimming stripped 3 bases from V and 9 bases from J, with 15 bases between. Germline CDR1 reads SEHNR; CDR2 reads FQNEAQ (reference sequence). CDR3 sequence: CASSLAYRGGEQFF. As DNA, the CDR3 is TGTGCCAGCAGCTTGGCGTACAGGGGAGGTGAGCAGTTCTTC.

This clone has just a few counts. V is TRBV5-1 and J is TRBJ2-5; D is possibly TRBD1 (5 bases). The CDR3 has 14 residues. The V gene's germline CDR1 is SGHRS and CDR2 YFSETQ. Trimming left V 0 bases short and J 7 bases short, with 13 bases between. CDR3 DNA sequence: TGCGCCAGCAGCTTGGACGGTGAAACAGGGACCCAGTACTTC. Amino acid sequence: CASSLDGETGTQYF.

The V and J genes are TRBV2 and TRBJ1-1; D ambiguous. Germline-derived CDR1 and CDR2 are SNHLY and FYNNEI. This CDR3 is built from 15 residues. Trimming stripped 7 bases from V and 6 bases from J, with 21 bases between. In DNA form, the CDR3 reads TGTGCCAGCACCCTATTGGAGGGCCGGGCCGCTGAAGCTTTCTTT. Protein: CASTLLEGRAAEAFF.

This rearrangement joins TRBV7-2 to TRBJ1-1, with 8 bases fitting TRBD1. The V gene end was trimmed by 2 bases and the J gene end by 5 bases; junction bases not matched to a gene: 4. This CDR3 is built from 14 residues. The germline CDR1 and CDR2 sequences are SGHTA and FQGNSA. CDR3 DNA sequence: TGTGCCAGCAGCTTAATCACAGGGGGAACTGAAGCTTTCTTT. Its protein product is CASSLITGGTEAFF. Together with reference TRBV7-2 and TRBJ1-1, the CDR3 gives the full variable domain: GAGVSQSPSNKVTEKGKDVELRCDPISGHTALYWYRQSLGQGLEFLIYFQGNSAPDKSGLPSDRFSAERTGGSVSTLTIQRTQQEDSAVYLCASSLITGGTEAFFGQGTRLTVV.

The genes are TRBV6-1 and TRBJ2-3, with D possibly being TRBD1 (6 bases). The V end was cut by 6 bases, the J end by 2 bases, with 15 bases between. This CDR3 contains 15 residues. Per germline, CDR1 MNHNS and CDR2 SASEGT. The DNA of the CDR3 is TGTGCCAGCAGGGCGGTCGGACAGAACACAGATACGCAGTATTTT. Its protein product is CASRAVGQNTDTQYF.

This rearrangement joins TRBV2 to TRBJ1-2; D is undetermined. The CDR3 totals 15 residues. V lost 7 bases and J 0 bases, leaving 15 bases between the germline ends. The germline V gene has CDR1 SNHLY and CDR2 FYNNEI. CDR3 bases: TGTGCCAGCAAGTTGGGCCCATCAGCTAACTATGGCTACACCTTC. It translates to CASKLGPSANYGYTF.

The CDR3 loop is CASSKGTGEGNEQFF. CDR3 sequence (DNA): TGTGCCAGCAGCAAAGGAACAGGAGAAGGGAATGAGCAGTTCTTC. V is TRBV21-1 and J is TRBJ2-1; the table's D call TRBD1 went unverified against the DNA. TRBV21-1 is an annotated pseudogene. The CDR3 sequence is 15 residues long.

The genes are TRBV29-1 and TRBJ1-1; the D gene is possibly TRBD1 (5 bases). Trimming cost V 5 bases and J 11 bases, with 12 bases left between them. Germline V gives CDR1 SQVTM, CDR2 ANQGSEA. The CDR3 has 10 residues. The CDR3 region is CSVPSGGAFF. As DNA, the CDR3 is TGCAGCGTTCCCTCGGGGGGGGCTTTCTTT.

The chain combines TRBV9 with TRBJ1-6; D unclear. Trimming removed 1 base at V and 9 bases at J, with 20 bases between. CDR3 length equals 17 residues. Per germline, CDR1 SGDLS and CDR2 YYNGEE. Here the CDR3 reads CASSVSGEKGTRSPLHF. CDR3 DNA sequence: TGTGCCAGCAGCGTATCCGGGGAAAAGGGTACGCGTTCACCCCTCCACTTT.